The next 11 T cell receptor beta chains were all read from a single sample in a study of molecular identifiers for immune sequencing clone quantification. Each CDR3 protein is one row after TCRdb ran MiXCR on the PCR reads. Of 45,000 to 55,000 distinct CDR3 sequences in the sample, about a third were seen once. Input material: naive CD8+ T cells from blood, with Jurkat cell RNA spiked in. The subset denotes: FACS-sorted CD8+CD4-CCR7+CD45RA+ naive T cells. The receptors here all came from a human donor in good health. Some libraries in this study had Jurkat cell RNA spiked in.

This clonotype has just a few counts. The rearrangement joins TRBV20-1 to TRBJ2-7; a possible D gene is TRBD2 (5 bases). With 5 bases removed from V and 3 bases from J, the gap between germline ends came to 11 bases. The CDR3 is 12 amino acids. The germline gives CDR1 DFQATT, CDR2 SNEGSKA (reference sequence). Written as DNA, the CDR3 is TGCAGTGCTCCGGCAGGACTCTACGAGCAGTACTTC. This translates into CSAPAGLYEQYF.

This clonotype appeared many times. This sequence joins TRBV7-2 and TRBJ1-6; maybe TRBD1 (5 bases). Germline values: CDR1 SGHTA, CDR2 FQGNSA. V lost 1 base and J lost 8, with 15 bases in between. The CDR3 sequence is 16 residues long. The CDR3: CASSLETAFRDSPLHF. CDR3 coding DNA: TGTGCCAGCAGCTTAGAAACGGCATTCAGGGATTCACCCCTCCACTTT.

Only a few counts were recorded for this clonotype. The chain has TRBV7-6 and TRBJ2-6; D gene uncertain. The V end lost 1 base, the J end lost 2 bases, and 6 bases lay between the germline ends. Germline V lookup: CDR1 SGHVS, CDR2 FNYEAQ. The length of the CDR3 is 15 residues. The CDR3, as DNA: TGTGCCAGCAGCTTAGAAGAAACTGGGGCCAACGTCCTGACTTTC. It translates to CASSLEETGANVLTF.

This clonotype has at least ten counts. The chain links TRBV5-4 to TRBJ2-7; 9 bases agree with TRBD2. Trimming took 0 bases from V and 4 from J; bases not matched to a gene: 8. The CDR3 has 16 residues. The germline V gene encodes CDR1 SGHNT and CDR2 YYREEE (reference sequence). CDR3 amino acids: CASSLGPMTSGYEQYF. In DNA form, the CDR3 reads TGTGCCAGCAGCTTGGGCCCCATGACTAGCGGTTACGAGCAGTACTTC.

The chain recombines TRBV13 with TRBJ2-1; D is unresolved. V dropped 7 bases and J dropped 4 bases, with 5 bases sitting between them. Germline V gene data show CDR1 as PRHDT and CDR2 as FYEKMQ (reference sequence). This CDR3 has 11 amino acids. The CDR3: CASNQYNEQFF. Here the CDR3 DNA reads TGTGCCAGCAACCAATACAATGAGCAGTTCTTC.

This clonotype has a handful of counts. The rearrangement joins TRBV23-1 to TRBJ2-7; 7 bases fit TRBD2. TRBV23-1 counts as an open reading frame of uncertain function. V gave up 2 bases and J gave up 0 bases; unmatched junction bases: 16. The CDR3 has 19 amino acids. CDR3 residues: CASSQLAAHQKSLSYEQYF. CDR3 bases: TGCGCCAGCAGTCAACTAGCGGCCCACCAAAAAAGTCTCTCCTACGAGCAGTACTTC.

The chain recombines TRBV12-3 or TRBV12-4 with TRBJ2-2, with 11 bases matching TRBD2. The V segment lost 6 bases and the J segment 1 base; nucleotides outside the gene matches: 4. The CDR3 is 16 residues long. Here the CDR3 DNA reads TGTGCCAGCAGCCGACTAGCGGGACGGAACACCGGGGAGCTGTTTTTT. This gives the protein CASSRLAGRNTGELFF.

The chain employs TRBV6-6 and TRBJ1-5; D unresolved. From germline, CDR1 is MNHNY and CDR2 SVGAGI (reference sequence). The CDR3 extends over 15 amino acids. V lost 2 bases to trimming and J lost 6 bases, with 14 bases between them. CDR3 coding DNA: TGTGCCAGCAGTTACACCAGTGGTATTAGTCAGCCCCAGCATTTT. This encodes CASSYTSGISQPQHF.

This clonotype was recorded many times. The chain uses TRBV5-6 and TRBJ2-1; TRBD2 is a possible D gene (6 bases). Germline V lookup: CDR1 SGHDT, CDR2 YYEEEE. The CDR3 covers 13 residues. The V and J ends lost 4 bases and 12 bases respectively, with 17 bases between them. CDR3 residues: CASSPTSPMPQFF. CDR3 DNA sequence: TGTGCCAGCAGCCCCACTAGCCCGATGCCGCAGTTCTTC.

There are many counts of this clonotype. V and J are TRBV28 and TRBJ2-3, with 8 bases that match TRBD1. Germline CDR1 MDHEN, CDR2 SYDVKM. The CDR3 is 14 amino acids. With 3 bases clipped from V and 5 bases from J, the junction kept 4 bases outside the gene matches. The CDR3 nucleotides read TGTGCCAGCAGTTTCTGGACAGGGAAAGATACGCAGTATTTT. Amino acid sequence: CASSFWTGKDTQYF.

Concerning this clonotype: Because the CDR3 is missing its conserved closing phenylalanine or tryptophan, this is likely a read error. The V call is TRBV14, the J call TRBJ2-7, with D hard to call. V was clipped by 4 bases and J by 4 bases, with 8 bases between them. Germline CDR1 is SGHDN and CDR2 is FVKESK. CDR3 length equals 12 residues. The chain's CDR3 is CASSRVIYEQYY. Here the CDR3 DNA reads TGTGCCAGCAGCCGCGTAATTTACGAGCAGTACTAC.